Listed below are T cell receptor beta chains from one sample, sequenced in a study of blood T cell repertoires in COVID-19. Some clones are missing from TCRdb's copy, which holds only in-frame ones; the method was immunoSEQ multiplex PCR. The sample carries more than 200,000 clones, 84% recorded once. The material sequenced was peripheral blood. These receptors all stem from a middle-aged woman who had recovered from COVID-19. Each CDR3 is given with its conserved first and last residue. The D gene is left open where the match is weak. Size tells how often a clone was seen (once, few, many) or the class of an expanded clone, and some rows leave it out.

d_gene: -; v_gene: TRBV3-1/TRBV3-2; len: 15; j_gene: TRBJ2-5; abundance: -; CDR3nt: TGTGCCAGCAGCCAAGATCGTTTCAGACAAGAGACCCAGTACTTC; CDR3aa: CASSQDRFRQETQYF
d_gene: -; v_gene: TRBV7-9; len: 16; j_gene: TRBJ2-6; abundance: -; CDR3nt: TGTGCCCCATCGCCAGGGGCCCTCTCTGGGGCCAACGTCCTGACTTTC; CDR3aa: CAPSPGALSGANVLTF
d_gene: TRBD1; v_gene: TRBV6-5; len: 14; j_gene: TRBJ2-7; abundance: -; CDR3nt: TGTGCCAGCAGCCAACAGGGGGCGCTTCACGAGCAGTACTTC; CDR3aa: CASSQQGALHEQYF
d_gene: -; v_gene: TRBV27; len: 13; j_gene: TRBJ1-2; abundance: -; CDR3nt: TGTGCCAGCAGTTCACTTGACGGGTATGGCTACACCTTC; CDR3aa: CASSSLDGYGYTF
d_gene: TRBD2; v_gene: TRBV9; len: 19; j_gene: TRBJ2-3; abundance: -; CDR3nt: TGTGCCAGCAGCGTAGGCCTAGCGGGGGGGCGGTCAAAAACAGATACGCAGTATTTT; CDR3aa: CASSVGLAGGRSKTDTQYF
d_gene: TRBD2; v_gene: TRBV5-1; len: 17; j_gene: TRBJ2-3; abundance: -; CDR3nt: TGCGCCAGCAGCTTGGCCCTGAGCGGGGGCTGCACAGATACGCAGTATTTT; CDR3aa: CASSLALSGGCTDTQYF
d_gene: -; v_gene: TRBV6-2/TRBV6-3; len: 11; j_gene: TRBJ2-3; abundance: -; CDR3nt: TGTGCCAGCAGTCGGGGAGATACGCAGTATTTT; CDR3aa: CASSRGDTQYF
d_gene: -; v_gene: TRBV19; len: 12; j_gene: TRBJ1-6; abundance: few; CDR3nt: TGTGCCAGTAGTACCCAGGGGTTACCCCTCCACTTT; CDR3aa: CASSTQGLPLHF
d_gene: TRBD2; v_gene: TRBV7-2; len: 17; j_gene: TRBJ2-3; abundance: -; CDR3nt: TGTGCCAGCAGCTCTCATCTAGCGGGACCAAGCACAGATACGCAGTATTTT; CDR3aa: CASSSHLAGPSTDTQYF
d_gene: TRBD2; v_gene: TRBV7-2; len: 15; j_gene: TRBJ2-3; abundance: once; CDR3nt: TGTGCCAGCAGCAGAGCGGGGGGGGGTACAGATACGCAGTATTTT; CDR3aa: CASSRAGGGTDTQYF
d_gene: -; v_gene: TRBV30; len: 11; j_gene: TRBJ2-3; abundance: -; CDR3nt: TGTGCCTGGAGTGTACGCGGAACGCAGTATTTT; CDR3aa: CAWSVRGTQYF
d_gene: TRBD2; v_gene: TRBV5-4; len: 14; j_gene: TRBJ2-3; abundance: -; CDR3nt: TGTGCCAGCAGCGGAAGCGGGGGACGGGATACGCAGTATTTT; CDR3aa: CASSGSGGRDTQYF
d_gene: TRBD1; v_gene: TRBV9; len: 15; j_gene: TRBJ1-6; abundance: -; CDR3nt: TGTGCCAGCAGCGCCCTGACAGGGGACACATCACCCCTCCACTTT; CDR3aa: CASSALTGDTSPLHF
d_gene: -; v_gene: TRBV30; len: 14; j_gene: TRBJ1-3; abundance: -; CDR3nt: TGTGCCTGGAGTGTCGGGGGCTCTGGAAACACCATATATTTT; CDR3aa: CAWSVGGSGNTIYF
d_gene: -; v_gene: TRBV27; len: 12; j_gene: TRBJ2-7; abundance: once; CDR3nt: TGTGCCAGCAGTTCCCCACGACAATCGCAGTACTTC; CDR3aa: CASSSPRQSQYF
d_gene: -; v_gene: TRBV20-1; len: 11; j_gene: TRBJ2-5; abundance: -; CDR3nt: TGCAGTGCTGGCGGACAAGAGACCCAGTACTTC; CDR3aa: CSAGGQETQYF
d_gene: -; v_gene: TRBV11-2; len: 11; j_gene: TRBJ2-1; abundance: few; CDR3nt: TGTGCCAGCAGCCCGTTGAGTGAGCAGTTCTTC; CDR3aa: CASSPLSEQFF
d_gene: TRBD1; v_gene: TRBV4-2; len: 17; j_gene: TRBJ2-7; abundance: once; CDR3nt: TGTGCCAGCAGCCAACAATCCGGGACAGGGGGGGTATACGAGCAGTACTTC; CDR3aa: CASSQQSGTGGVYEQYF
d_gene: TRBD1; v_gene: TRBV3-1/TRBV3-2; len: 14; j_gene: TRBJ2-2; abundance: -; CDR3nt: TGTGCCAGCAGCCGGACAGGGGGGAACGGGGAGCTGTTTTTT; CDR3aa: CASSRTGGNGELFF
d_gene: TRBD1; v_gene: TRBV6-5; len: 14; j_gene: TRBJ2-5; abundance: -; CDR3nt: TGTGCCAGCAGTTCCGGGACAGGGTTTGAGACCCAGTACTTC; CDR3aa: CASSSGTGFETQYF
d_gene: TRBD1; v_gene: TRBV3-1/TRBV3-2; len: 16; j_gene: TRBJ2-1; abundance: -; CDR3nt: TGTGCCAGCAGCCAAGGGGGACAGGGGGCTCACAATGAGCAGTTCTTC; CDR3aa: CASSQGGQGAHNEQFF
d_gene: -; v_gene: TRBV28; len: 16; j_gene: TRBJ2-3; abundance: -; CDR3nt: TGTGCCAGCAGTAATCTCTCCGGGACTAGCACAGATACGCAGTATTTT; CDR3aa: CASSNLSGTSTDTQYF
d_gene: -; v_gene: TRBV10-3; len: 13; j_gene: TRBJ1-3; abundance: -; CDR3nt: TGTGCCATCAGTGAGTCGCGGGGAAACACCATATATTTT; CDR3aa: CAISESRGNTIYF
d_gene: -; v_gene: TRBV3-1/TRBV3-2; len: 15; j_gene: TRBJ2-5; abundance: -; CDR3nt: TGTGCCAGCAGCCAAGTTGAGACTAGATGGGAGACCCAGTACTTC; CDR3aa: CASSQVETRWETQYF
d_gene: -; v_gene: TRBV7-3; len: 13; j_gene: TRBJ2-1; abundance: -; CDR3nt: TGTGCCAGCAGCTTTAAGGGGTCCGGTGAGCAGTTCTTC; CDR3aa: CASSFKGSGEQFF
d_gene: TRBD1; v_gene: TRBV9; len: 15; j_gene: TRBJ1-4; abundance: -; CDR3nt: TGTGCCAGCAGCGTAGATGTCAGGGGGCCTGAAAAACTGTTTTTT; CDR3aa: CASSVDVRGPEKLFF
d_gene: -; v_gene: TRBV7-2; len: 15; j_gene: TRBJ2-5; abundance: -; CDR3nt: TGTGCCAGAGAACCTCTACGGTCTGTCCAAGAGACCCAGTACTTC; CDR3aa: CAREPLRSVQETQYF
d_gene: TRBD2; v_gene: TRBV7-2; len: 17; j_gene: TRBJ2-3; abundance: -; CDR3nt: TGTGCCAGCAGCTTAACCCTAGCGGGGGGAGGCACAGATACGCAGTATTTT; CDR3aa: CASSLTLAGGGTDTQYF
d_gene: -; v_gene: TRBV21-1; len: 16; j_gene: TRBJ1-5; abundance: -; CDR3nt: TGTGCCAGCAGGACAGGGTGTGAACGTTGCAATCAGCCCCAGCATTTT; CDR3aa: CASRTGCERCNQPQHF
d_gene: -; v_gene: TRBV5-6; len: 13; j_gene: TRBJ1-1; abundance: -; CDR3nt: TGTGCCAGCAGCTTGGCCTCTGTTACTGAAGCTTTCTTT; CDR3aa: CASSLASVTEAFF
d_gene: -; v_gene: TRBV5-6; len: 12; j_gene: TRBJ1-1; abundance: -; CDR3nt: TGTGCCAGCAGCCCAGGTTGGACTGAAGCTTTCTTT; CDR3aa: CASSPGWTEAFF
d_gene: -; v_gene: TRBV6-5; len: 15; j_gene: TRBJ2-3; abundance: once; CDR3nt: TGTGCCAGCAGACCCGCGCTCGACGGGGCAGATACGCAGTATTTT; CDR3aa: CASRPALDGADTQYF
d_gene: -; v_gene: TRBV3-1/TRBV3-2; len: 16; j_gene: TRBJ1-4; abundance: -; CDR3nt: TGTGCCAGCCCAGGGCCAACCTATCGATTAAATGAAAAACTGTTTTTT; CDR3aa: CASPGPTYRLNEKLFF
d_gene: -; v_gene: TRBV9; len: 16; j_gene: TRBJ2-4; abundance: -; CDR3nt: TGTGCCAGCAGCCCGGCGGTGGAGGCCCCCAGAAGCATTCAGTACTTC; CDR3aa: CASSPAVEAPRSIQYF
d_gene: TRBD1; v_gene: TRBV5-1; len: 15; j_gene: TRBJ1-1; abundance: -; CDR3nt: TGCGCCAGCAGCGGCGGGACAGGCGTGGACACTGAAGCTTTCTTT; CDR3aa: CASSGGTGVDTEAFF
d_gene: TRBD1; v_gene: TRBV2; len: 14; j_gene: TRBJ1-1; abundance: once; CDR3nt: TGTGCCAGCAGTAGACAGGGGCGTAACACTGAAGCTTTCTTT; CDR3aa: CASSRQGRNTEAFF
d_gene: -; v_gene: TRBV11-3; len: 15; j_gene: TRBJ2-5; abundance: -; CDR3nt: TGTGCCAGCAGCTTAGGAGGCGGGCGGGAAGAGACCCAGTACTTC; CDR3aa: CASSLGGGREETQYF
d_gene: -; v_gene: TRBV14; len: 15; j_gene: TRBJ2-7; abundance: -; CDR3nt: TGTGCCAGCAGCCAAGATAGCTGGTCTCGGGTCGAGCAGTACTTC; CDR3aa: CASSQDSWSRVEQYF
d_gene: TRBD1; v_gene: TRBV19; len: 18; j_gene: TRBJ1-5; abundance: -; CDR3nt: TGTGCCAGTACCTTGGGACAGTCCCCGGGATATAGCAATCAGCCCCAGCATTTT; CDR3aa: CASTLGQSPGYSNQPQHF
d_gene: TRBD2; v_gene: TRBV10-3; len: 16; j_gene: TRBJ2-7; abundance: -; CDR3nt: TGTGCCATCAGTGGGACTAGCGGGGGGGCCGGATACGAGCAGTACTTC; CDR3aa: CAISGTSGGAGYEQYF
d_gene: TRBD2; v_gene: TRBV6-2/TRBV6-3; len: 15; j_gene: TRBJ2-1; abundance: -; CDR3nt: TGTGCCAGCAGTTTTGCGGGGGACTCCTACAATGAGCAGTTCTTC; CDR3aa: CASSFAGDSYNEQFF
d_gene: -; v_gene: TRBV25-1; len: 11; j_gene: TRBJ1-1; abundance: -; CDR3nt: TGTGCCAGCAGGGTGGCCACTGAAGCTTTCTTT; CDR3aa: CASRVATEAFF
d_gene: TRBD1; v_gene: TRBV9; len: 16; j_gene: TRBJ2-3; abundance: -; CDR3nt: TGTGCCAGCAGCCCGCGGACAGGGGGAGGCACAGATACGCAGTATTTT; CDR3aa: CASSPRTGGGTDTQYF
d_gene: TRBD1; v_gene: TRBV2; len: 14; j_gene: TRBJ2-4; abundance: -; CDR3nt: TGTGCCAGCAGTGCCGGGACAGCGGAAAACATTCAGTACTTC; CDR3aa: CASSAGTAENIQYF
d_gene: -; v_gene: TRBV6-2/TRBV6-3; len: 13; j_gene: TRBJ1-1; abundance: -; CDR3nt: TGTGCCAGCAGCCTGGTCCGGGGCACTGAAGCTTTCTTT; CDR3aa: CASSLVRGTEAFF
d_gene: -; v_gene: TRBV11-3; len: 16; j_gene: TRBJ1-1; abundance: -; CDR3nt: TGTGCCAGCAGCCCCCTATCTTGGTTTGGGAACACTGAAGCTTTCTTT; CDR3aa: CASSPLSWFGNTEAFF
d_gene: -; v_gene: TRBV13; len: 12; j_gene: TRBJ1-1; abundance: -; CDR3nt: TGTGCCAGCAGCTTAGGGGACATTGGAGCTTTCTTT; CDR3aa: CASSLGDIGAFF
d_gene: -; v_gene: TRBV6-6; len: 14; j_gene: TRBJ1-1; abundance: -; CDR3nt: TGTGCCAGCAGGAAAGACAGCCTACTCACTGAAGCTTTCTTT; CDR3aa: CASRKDSLLTEAFF
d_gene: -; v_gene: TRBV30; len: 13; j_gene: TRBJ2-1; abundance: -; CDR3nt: TGTGCCTGGAATGGGCAGGGGGGCGATGAGCAGTTCTTC; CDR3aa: CAWNGQGGDEQFF
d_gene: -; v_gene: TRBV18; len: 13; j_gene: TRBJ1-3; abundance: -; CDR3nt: TGTGCCAGCTCACCTGACAGGGGAAACACCATATATTTT; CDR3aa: CASSPDRGNTIYF
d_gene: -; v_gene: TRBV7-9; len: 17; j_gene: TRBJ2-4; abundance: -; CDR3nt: TGTGCCAGCAGCTTAGAGATAAGCAGGGATGGCAAAAACATTCAGTACTTC; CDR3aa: CASSLEISRDGKNIQYF
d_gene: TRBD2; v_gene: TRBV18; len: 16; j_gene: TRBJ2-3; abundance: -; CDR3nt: TGTGCCAGCTCACCACGACTAGCGGGGAACACAGATACGCAGTATTTT; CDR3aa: CASSPRLAGNTDTQYF
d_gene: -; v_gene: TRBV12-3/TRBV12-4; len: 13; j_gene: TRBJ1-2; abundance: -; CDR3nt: TGTGCCAGCAGTTTAGCGAACGGGAACGGCTACACCTTC; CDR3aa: CASSLANGNGYTF
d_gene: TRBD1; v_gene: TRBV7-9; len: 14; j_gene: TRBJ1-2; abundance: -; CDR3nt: TGTGCCAGCAGCTGGACAGGGGGCGGCCTTGGCTACACCTTC; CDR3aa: CASSWTGGGLGYTF
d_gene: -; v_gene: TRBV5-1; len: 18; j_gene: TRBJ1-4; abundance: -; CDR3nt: TGCGCCAGCAATCCCGATCCCTCCCCGGGGAGTGGCATAGGAAAACTGTTTTTT; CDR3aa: CASNPDPSPGSGIGKLFF
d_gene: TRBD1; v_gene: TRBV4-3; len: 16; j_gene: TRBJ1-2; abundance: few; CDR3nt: TGCGCCAGCAGCCAGGACGGGACAGGGGCGTACTATGGCTACACCTTC; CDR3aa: CASSQDGTGAYYGYTF
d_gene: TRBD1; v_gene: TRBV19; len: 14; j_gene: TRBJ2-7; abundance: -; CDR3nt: TGTGCCAGTAGCCACCCCCGACAGGGCTACGAGCAGTACTTC; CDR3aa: CASSHPRQGYEQYF
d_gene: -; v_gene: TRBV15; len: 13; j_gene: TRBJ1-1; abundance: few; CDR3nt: TGTGCCACCAGCAGAGAGAGAAACACTGAAGCTTTCTTT; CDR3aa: CATSRERNTEAFF
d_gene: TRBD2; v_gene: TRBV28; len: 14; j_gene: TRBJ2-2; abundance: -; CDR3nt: TGTGCCAGCAGCGGGGGGGCCTGGACCGGGGAGCTGTTTTTT; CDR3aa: CASSGGAWTGELFF
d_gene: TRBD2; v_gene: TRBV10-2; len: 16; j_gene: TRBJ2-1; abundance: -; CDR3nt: TGCGCCAGCAGTGAGTCGGGACTAGCGGGTTACAATGAGCAGTTCTTC; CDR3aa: CASSESGLAGYNEQFF